This T cell receptor beta chain came from a study of cytomegalovirus exposure and HLA in healthy donors. Study observations and caveats: Looking again later, the authors saw that most CMV-associated TCR beta chains seemed HLA-restricted.

It was with 60 Vbeta and 13 Jbeta primers that the PCR ran. The protocol was immunoSEQ multiplex PCR, while the TCRdb copy is restricted to in-frame clones and leaves out a portion. The sample contains under 200,000 clones, roughly 90% of which appear only once. The CDR3 contains 15 residues. Trimming took 0 bases from V and 3 from J, leaving 13 bases between them. Germline-derived CDR1 and CDR2 are SGHRS and YFSETQ. On this clone: Its antigen is unknown.

The chain combines TRBV5-1 with TRBJ2-7, with TRBD2 as a possible D gene (7 bases). The source material was PBMCs. The receptor comes from a boy aged 2-15 years in good health and CMV-seronegative. CDR3 sequence: CASSLVGGRYYEQYF. The CDR3 nucleotides are TGCGCCAGCAGCTTGGTGGGGGGGCGCTACTACGAGCAGTACTTC. The full variable domain, in which reference TRBV5-1 and TRBJ2-7 provide the parts outside the CDR3, is KAGVTQTPRYLIKTRGQQVTLSCSPISGHRSVSWYQQTPGQGLQFLFEYFSETQRNKGNFPGRFSGRQFSNSRSEMNVSTLELGDSALYLCASSLVGGRYYEQYFGPGTRLTVT.